The source of this T cell receptor beta chain is a study of shared clonotypes between healthy human individuals. CD45RO-negative, CCR7-selected cells formed the naive CD8 fraction, which excluded terminally differentiated effector memory CD45RA+ cells. Study donors comprised healthy, HIV-negative adults devoid of recent acute infection or vaccination. As processed by the authors: ImmunoSEQ supplied junction-only sequences lacking quality scores, so filtering was different. Data came from immunoSEQ multiplex PCR; TCRdb stores just in-frame clones and leaves some out. That table gives V, J and clone size, and the DNA gave D and trimming. The sample contains around 1.9 million clones, 90% to 95% of which appear only once. Overall study findings and caveats: Clonotypes that were shared across a handful of donors made up around 5% of naive CD4 clonotypes.

The CDR3 spans 17 residues. Germline CDR1 reads MNHNS; CDR2 reads SASEGT. Trimming took 2 bases from V and 2 from J; bases not matched to a gene: 5. About this clone itself: Its target is unknown.

Material for sequencing was naive CD8+ T cells from PBMCs. This TCR derives from a man younger than 30 in good health. Some clones in this sample may be carry-over from other donors' samples. The chain couples TRBV6-1 to TRBJ2-7; 14 bases agree with TRBD2. CDR3 loop: CASSEKGLAGVAYEQYF. DNA of the CDR3: TGTGCCAGCAGTGAAAAGGGACTAGCGGGAGTCGCCTACGAGCAGTACTTC.